Listed below are T cell receptor beta chains from one sample, sequenced in a study of blood T cell repertoires in COVID-19. Data came from immunoSEQ multiplex PCR; TCRdb stores just in-frame clones and leaves some out. The data show about 150,000 clones, roughly 90% seen once. The sample comprised PBMCs or T cells enriched from blood (not recorded which). Every receptor here comes from a woman in her twenties or thirties with acute COVID-19. Each CDR3 is given with its conserved first and last residue. Each record gives: clone size, J gene, V gene, D gene, CDR3 protein, CDR3 DNA. D genes are given only for firm matches. Only part of the rows carry a size: once, few, many, or a class if the clone is expanded.

NA TRBJ2-5 TRBV15 NA CATSYLPGQETQYF TGTGCCACCAGCTATCTACCAGGGCAGGAGACCCAGTACTTC
few TRBJ2-1 TRBV25-1 NA CASSGRDWSSYNEQFF TGTGCCAGCAGTGGCCGGGACTGGAGCTCCTACAATGAGCAGTTCTTC
NA TRBJ1-2 TRBV19 TRBD1 CASSRRDRYYYGYTF TGTGCCAGTAGTAGGAGGGACAGATATTACTATGGCTACACCTTC
NA TRBJ2-7 TRBV3-1/TRBV3-2 TRBD2 CASSLGLAGGSEQYF TGTGCCAGCAGCTTGGGACTAGCGGGAGGCTCCGAGCAGTACTTC
NA TRBJ2-7 TRBV11-1 NA CASSLGRSYEQYF TGTGCCAGCAGCTTAGGGAGATCCTACGAGCAGTACTTC
NA TRBJ1-1 TRBV7-6 TRBD1 CATSDRGFLTNTEAFF TGTGCCACCTCGGACAGGGGGTTTCTCACAAACACTGAAGCTTTCTTT
NA TRBJ1-2 TRBV5-1 TRBD1 CASSLEDMTGFNYGYTF TGCGCCAGCAGCTTGGAAGATATGACAGGGTTTAACTATGGCTACACCTTC
NA TRBJ2-1 TRBV6-5 TRBD2 CASRKAGAPYNEQFF TGTGCCAGCAGGAAAGCGGGAGCTCCCTACAATGAGCAGTTCTTC
NA TRBJ2-5 TRBV4-1 TRBD2 CATSLAIQETQYF TGCGCCACCTCACTAGCGATCCAAGAGACCCAGTACTTC
NA TRBJ2-1 TRBV7-2 TRBD2 CASSYGGTHHNEQFF TGTGCCAGCAGCTACGGGGGGACCCACCACAATGAGCAGTTCTTC
NA TRBJ1-2 TRBV2 NA CASSPSAGAGYTF TGTGCCAGCAGCCCCTCGGCTGGGGCCGGCTACACCTTC
once TRBJ1-6 TRBV28 TRBD1 CASSDPGQGEYSPLHF TGTGCCAGCAGTGACCCTGGACAGGGGGAGTATTCACCCCTCCACTTT
NA TRBJ1-2 TRBV6-1 NA CASSEGQYLGYTF TGTGCCAGCAGTGAAGGACAGTATTTGGGCTACACCTTC
NA TRBJ2-7 TRBV7-2 NA CASSYYTGNEQYF TGTGCCAGCAGCTATTATACGGGGAACGAGCAGTACTTC
few TRBJ1-5 TRBV19 NA CASSHPGSGQPQHF TGTGCCAGTAGCCACCCGGGGAGCGGTCAGCCCCAGCATTTT
NA TRBJ1-6 TRBV7-9 NA CASSSEGGSPLHF TGTGCCAGCAGCTCAGAAGGGGGATCACCCCTCCACTTT
NA TRBJ1-2 TRBV28 NA CASSSPKEGSSGYTF TGTGCCAGCAGTTCCCCCAAAGAAGGGAGTAGTGGCTACACCTTC
NA TRBJ2-2 TRBV14 NA CASSLTATGELFF TGTGCCAGCAGCCTGACAGCTACCGGGGAGCTGTTTTTT
NA TRBJ1-4 TRBV29-1 TRBD1 CSAVTTGGAEGKLFF TGCAGCGCCGTAACGACAGGGGGCGCGGAGGGAAAACTGTTTTTT
few TRBJ1-3 TRBV3-1/TRBV3-2 NA CASSQAGGNTIYF TGTGCCAGCAGCCAAGCAGGGGGAAACACCATATATTTT
NA TRBJ2-3 TRBV7-9 TRBD1 CASSPLDRAPDTQYF TGTGCCAGCAGCCCACTCGACAGGGCGCCAGATACGCAGTATTTT
NA TRBJ1-1 TRBV28 NA CASSFPHLEAFF TGTGCCAGCAGTTTTCCACACCTTGAAGCTTTCTTT
few TRBJ1-1 TRBV6-2/TRBV6-3 TRBD1 CASSHNLWGQLNTEAFF TGTGCCAGCAGTCACAACCTTTGGGGACAGCTCAACACTGAAGCTTTCTTT
once TRBJ2-1 TRBV19 TRBD2 CASSAAGLAEGYNEQFF TGTGCCAGTAGTGCCGCCGGACTAGCGGAAGGATACAATGAGCAGTTCTTC
NA TRBJ1-5 TRBV5-8 TRBD1 CASSPTGERPQPQHF TGTGCCAGCAGCCCTACAGGGGAGCGGCCTCAGCCCCAGCATTTT
NA TRBJ2-2 TRBV5-4 NA CASSLAGGTNTGELFF TGTGCCAGCAGCTTGGCTGGCGGGACGAACACCGGGGAGCTGTTTTTT
NA TRBJ1-1 TRBV7-2 NA CASSLGGTVNTEAFF TGTGCCAGCAGCTTAGGCGGGACGGTGAACACTGAAGCTTTCTTT
NA TRBJ1-5 TRBV28 NA CASSPRQQYSNQPQHF TGTGCCAGCAGTCCCCGACAGCAATATAGCAATCAGCCCCAGCATTTT
NA TRBJ2-7 TRBV18 TRBD2 CASSLAGGPNEQYF TGTGCCAGCTCACTAGCGGGAGGGCCCAACGAGCAGTACTTC
NA TRBJ1-1 TRBV24-1 NA CATSDAPPDTEAFF TGTGCCACCAGTGATGCCCCGCCGGACACTGAAGCTTTCTTT
NA TRBJ1-5 TRBV5-6 NA CASSFRGYSNQPQHF TGTGCCAGCAGCTTTAGGGGGTATAGCAATCAGCCCCAGCATTTT
NA TRBJ2-7 TRBV28 NA CASSYQPGTYEQYF TGTGCCAGCAGTTACCAACCGGGAACCTACGAGCAGTACTTC
NA TRBJ2-3 TRBV7-2 NA CASSLVAASTDTQYF TGTGCCAGCAGCTTAGTGGCAGCGAGCACAGATACGCAGTATTTT
NA TRBJ1-2 TRBV10-3 NA CAISEGDVGYGYTF TGTGCCATCAGTGAGGGAGATGTGGGCTATGGCTACACCTTC
NA TRBJ2-7 TRBV18 TRBD2 CASSPQRLAGTYEQYF TGTGCCAGCTCACCACAGAGATTAGCGGGGACCTACGAGCAGTACTTC
NA TRBJ1-1 TRBV28 TRBD1 CACRWDREGDTEAFF TGTGCCTGTCGGTGGGACAGGGAAGGGGACACTGAAGCTTTCTTT
NA TRBJ2-5 TRBV7-9 TRBD2 CASSLGLAGGQETQYF TGTGCCAGCAGCTTAGGACTAGCGGGAGGCCAAGAGACCCAGTACTTC
once TRBJ2-1 TRBV6-4 TRBD2 CASSEVGTSTNNEQFF TGTGCCAGCAGTGAAGTTGGGACTAGCACAAACAATGAGCAGTTCTTC
few TRBJ2-7 TRBV6-6 NA CASSYSSQSEQYF TGTGCCAGCAGTTACTCGTCACAAAGCGAGCAGTACTTC
NA TRBJ2-1 TRBV28 TRBD2 CASSSKAGEQYNEQFF TGTGCCAGCAGTTCTAAAGCGGGAGAACAATACAATGAGCAGTTCTTC
NA TRBJ2-7 TRBV6-6 TRBD1 CASSYGGQGAGDLQYF TGTGCCAGCAGTTACGGGGGACAGGGCGCCGGGGACTTGCAGTACTTC